This T cell receptor (beta chain) is from a study of PD-L1 blockade in urothelial cancer (dated by TCRdb to 2015 to 2018). Background for the entire study: Every patient began therapy at some point between 2013 and 2015 and was given atezolizumab 1,200 mg intravenously every 3 weeks. Patients had an ECOG performance status of 0 or 1 and had received between 0 and 3 prior chemotherapy regimens. Blood samples were analyzed at 3 weeks after treatment start (second dose) and at 6 weeks after treatment start. About 90% of the 29 patients were identified as males with urothelial cancer of bladder origin, and a prior smoking history was reported by 18 of 29 patients. Durable clinical benefit was defined as progression-free survival longer than 6 months, and TCR features were also tested against progression-free and overall survival. Around 30 patients had pretreatment blood TCR-seq, some 25 had at least one posttreatment blood collection, and some 25 had tumor TCR-seq. A median of about 150,000 T cells and fewer than 85,000 unique TCRs was obtained from blood samples, and a median clonality of around 0.08 was observed. In the same patients, whole exome sequencing and RNA sequencing of pretreatment tumors were performed in addition to TCR sequencing. Pretreatment tumor samples, along with matched peripheral blood collected serially before and after atezolizumab treatment, underwent TCR sequencing. An exploratory multi-omic analysis was conducted of the somatic, immune and clinical correlates of response to PD-L1 blockade with atezolizumab in urothelial cancer. Several patients achieved durable clinical benefit and fewer than 25 did not.

Including the terminal cysteine and phenylalanine, the CDR3 comprises 13 residues. CDR3 DNA is the only sequence kept; it has 39 bases, read in frame from the first base. V sheds 5 bases and J sheds 7 bases, leaving 12 bases between their ends. The germline V gene supplies CDR1 MNHEY and CDR2 SVGAGI. Each PCR received spiked-in synthetic TCR analog templates so that absolute template abundance could be estimated from read counts. Using the immunoSEQ assay, TCRbeta CDR3 regions were amplified from genomic DNA with bias-controlled V and J gene primers. Rearranged TCRbeta segments were sequenced at approximately 20X coverage. The authors processed their data as follows. Sequencing errors were corrected by clustering, and CDR3s were annotated against IMGT so that V, D and J genes could be assigned. Out-of-frame and stop-codon sequences were excluded, and only productive TCRbeta rearrangements were used in downstream analyses. Clonality was calculated as one minus the Shannon entropy normalized by the log of the number of unique productive sequences. Fisher's exact test with Benjamini-Hochberg correction, at a threshold of adjusted p below 0.01, was used to find clones that differed between time points or between blood and tumor. The table was pulled from immuneACCESS by TCRdb, which kept in-frame rearrangements only. Such tables lose some clones; where checked, under half of the loss comes from unresolved V genes, and the rest has no known cause. Clonal size and the V and J genes are those of that table, whereas D and trimming came from the DNA. This sample lists some 38,000 clones; approximately 86% were detected once. Approximately 16% of the sample is in the top ten clones.

In light of the paper, this sample's time point label describes: pretreatment peripheral blood. The cohort included some 30 patients with locally advanced or metastatic urothelial carcinoma who were treated at Memorial Sloan Kettering on a trial protocol. Peripheral blood mononuclear cells were collected pretreatment and during treatment, with between 1 and 8 total time points obtained per patient. The Qiagen DNeasy Blood extraction kit was used to purify genomic DNA from total PBMCs and tumor samples. PBMCs were collected pretreatment and during treatment, and were isolated and stored as previously described. Overall study results and their limits: Among patients with durable benefit, tumor-associated TCR clones showed greater expansion in peripheral blood 3 weeks after treatment started (n ≈ 23, p = 0.022). Because of the small sample size (n ≈ 29) and the many exploratory analyses performed, the results are intended to be regarded as hypothesis-generating. Improved progression-free and overall survival was found to be associated with pretreatment peripheral blood TCR clonality below the median.

For this clone: Its antigen has not been determined. There are no base qualities to consult, and no much larger clone falls within one base.

The source was PBMCs, collected around atezolizumab (anti-PD-L1) treatment. The chain uses TRBV6-5 and TRBJ1-5; TRBD1 is a weak D gene call, 6 bases matching. The TCR was taken from an elderly man with urothelial cancer. In nucleotide form, the sequence is TGTGCCAGCAGTGGACAGCAAAACCAGCCCCAGCATTTT. This encodes CASSGQQNQPQHF.